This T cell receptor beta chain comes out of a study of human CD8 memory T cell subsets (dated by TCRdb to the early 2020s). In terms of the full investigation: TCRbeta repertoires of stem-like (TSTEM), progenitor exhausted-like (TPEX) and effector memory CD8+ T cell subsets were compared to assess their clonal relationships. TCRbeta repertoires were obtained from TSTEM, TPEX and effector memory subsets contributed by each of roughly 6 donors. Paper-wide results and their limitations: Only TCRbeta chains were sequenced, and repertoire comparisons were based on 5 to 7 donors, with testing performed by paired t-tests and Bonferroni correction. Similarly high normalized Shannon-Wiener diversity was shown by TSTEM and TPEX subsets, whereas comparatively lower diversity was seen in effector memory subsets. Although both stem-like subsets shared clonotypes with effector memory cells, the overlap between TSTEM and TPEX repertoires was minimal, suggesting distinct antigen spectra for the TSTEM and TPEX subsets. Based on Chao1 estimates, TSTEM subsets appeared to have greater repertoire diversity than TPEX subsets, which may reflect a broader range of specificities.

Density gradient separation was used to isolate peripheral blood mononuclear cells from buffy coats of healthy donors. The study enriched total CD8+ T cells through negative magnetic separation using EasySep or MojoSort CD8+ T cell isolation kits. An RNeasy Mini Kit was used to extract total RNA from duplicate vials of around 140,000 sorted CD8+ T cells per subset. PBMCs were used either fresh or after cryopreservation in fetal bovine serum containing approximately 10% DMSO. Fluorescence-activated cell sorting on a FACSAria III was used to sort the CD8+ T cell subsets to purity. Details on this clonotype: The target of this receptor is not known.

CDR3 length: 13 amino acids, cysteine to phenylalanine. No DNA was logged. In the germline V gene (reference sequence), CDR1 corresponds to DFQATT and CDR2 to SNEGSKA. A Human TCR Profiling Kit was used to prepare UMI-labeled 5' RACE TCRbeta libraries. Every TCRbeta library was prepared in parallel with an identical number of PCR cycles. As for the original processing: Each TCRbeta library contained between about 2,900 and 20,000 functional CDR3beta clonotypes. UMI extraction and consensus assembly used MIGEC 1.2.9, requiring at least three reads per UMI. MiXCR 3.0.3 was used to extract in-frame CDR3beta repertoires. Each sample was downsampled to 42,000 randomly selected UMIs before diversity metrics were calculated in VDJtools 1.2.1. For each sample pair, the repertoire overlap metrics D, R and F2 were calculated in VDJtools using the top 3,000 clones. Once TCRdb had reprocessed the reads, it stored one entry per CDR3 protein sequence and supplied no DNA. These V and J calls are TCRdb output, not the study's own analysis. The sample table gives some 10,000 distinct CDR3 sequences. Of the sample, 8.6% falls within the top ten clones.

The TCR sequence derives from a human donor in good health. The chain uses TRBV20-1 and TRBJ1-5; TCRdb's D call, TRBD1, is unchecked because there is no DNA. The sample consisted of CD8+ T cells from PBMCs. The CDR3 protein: CSANRGGNQPQHF.